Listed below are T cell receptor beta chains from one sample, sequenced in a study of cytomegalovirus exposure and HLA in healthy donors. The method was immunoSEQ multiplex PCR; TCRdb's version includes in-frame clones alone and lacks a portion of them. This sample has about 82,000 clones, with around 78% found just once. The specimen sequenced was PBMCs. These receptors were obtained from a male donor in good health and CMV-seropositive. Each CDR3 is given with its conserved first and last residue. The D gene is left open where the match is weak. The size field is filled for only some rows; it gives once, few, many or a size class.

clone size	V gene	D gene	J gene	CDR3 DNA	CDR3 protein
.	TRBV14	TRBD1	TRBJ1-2	TGTGCCAGCAGCGACAGGGGTAGCTATGGCTATACCTTC	CASSDRGSYGYTF
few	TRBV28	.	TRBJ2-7	TGTGCCAGCATTCTGACAGGGACTGACGAGCAGTACTTC	CASILTGTDEQYF
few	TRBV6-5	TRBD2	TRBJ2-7	TGTGCCAGCAGCGGGAGGGAGTACGAGCAGTACTTC	CASSGREYEQYF
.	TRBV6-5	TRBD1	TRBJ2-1	TGTGCCAGCATAAGGACAGGGGGCAATGAGCAGTTCTTC	CASIRTGGNEQFF
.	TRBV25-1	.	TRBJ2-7	TGTGCCAGCAGTACAGGGACACTGGTTTTCGAGCAGTACTTC	CASSTGTLVFEQYF
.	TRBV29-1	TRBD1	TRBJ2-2	TGCAGCGTTGACAGGGGGCGCACCGGGGAGCTGTTTTTT	CSVDRGRTGELFF
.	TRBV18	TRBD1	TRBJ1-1	TGTGCCAGCTCACCACCAAGGGGGCCTAACACTGAAGCTTTCTTT	CASSPPRGPNTEAFF
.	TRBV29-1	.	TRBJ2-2	TGCAGCGTTGGCCTAAATACCGGGGAGCTGTTTTTT	CSVGLNTGELFF
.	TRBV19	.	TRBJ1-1	TGTGCCAGTGCGGACAGAATAAAAATGAACACTGAAGCTTTCTTT	CASADRIKMNTEAFF
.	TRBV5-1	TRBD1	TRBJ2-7	TGCGCCAGCAGCATACCGGGACAGGGGGCCAACGAGCAGTACTTC	CASSIPGQGANEQYF
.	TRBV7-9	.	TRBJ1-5	TGTGCCAGCAGCTCCGTAGGGGTGGGCCAGCCCCAGCATTTT	CASSSVGVGQPQHF
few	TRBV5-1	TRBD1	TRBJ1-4	TGCGCCAGCAGCTCTACCGGGACAGGGGGCGAAAAACTGTTTTTT	CASSSTGTGGEKLFF
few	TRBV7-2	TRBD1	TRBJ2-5	TGTGCCAGCAGCTCATACAGGGGACGAGAGACCCAGTACTTC	CASSSYRGRETQYF
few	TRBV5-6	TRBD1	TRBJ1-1	TGTGCCAGCAGCTTCTACAGGGGGACGAACACTGAAGCTTTCTTT	CASSFYRGTNTEAFF
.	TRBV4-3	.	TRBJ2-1	TGCGCCAGCAGCCAATCTGAGGGGAGGACCTACAATGAGCAGTTCTTC	CASSQSEGRTYNEQFF
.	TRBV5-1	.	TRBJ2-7	TGCGCCAGCAGCACGCAGACAGAAAGCGAGCAGTACTTC	CASSTQTESEQYF
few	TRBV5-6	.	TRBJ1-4	TGTGCCAGCAGCTCCGAGAGAGCAACTAATGAAAAACTGTTTTTT	CASSSERATNEKLFF